Given below is one T cell receptor (beta chain) in context. The antigen is undetermined. The data were taken from a study of T cells in localized non-small cell lung cancer. The study's findings and limits: When the top 100 tumor clones were examined, a median around 50 of them also appeared in the adjacent lung, which was paired and uninvolved. As only one tumor region underwent sequencing, heterogeneity remains possible.

Profiling relied on immunoSEQ multiplex PCR, and the TCRdb table lists in-frame clones only, not all of them. The sample lists tens of thousands of clones, about nine tenths seen once, with about 18% in the top ten. This CDR3 is built from 15 residues. Germline loops: CDR1 MNHNY, CDR2 SVGAGI (reference sequence). This TCR came from a male donor aged 60 or older with stage III squamous cell lung carcinoma. The gene calls are TRBV6-6 and TRBJ2-5, with 7 bases fitting TRBD1. The end of the DNA is better explained by TRBJ2-7, so the J call may be wrong. The source was peripheral blood, collected before any cancer treatment. The DNA for the CDR3 is TGTGCCAGCAGCCTACTTTTCCGGGACAGCCACGAGCAGTACTTC. This sequence encodes CASSLLFRDSHEQYF.